The entry that follows covers one T cell receptor beta chain sequence. This sample is part of a study of T cell changes during pregnancy in multiple sclerosis. Clones were sequenced by immunoSEQ multiplex PCR, and TCRdb holds only the in-frame ones, with some missing. Of 55,000 to 70,000 clones in the sample, approximately 86% are singletons; the top ten hold about 0.38%. Trimming took off 0 bases at V and 6 bases at J, with 8 bases between the two ends. The CDR3 extends over 13 amino acids. CDR1 LGHNA and CDR2 YSLEER come from the germline V gene. Sequencing was performed on CD4+ T cells from peripheral blood mononuclear cells, taken in the third trimester of pregnancy. The origin of this receptor is a female donor with multiple sclerosis, enrolled in a pregnancy study. V gene TRBV4-3 combines with J gene TRBJ1-2, with D unresolved. CDR3 loop: CASSQEGVHGYTF. CDR3 bases: TGCGCCAGCAGCCAAGAAGGAGTGCATGGCTACACCTTC.